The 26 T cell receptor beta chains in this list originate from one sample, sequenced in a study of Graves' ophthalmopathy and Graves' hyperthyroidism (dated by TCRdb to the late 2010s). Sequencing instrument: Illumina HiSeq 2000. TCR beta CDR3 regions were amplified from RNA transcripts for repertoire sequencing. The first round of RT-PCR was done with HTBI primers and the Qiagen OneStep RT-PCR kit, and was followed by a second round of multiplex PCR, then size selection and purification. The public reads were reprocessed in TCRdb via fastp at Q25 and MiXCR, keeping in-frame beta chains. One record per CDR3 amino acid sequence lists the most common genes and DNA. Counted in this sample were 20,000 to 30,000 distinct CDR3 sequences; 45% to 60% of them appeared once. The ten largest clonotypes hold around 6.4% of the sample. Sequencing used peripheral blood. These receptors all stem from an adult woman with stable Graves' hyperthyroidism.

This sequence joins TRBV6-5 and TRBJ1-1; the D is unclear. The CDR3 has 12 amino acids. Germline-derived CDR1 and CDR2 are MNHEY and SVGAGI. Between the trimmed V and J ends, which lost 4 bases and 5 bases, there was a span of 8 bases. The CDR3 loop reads CASSSRVTEAFF. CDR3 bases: TGTGCCAGCAGTTCGAGGGTAACTGAAGCTTTCTTT.

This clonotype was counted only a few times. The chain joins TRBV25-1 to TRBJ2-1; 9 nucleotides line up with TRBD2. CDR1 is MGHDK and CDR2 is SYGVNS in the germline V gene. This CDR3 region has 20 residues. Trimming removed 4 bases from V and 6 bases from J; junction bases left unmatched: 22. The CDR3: CASSGGTSGLALTPPNEQFF. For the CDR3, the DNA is TGTGCCAGCAGTGGAGGGACGAGCGGACTAGCGCTAACTCCTCCCAATGAGCAGTTCTTC.

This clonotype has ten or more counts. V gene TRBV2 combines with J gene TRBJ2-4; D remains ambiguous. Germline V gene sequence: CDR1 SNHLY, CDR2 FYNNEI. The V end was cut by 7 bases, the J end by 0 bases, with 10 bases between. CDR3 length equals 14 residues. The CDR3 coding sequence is TGTGCCAGCAAGACGGAGCTAGCCAAAAACATTCAGTACTTC. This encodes CASKTELAKNIQYF.

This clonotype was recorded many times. CDR3 DNA: TGTGCCAGCAGGGGCCTAGCGGGAGGGCCGGACACCGGGGAGCTGTTTTTT. This encodes CASRGLAGGPDTGELFF. The rearrangement links TRBV28 to TRBJ2-2, with 12 bases identical to TRBD2. CDR1 and CDR2 (germline): MDHEN, SYDVKM. V was pared by 6 bases and J by 3 bases, with 8 bases of the junction left unmatched. The CDR3 is 17 residues long.

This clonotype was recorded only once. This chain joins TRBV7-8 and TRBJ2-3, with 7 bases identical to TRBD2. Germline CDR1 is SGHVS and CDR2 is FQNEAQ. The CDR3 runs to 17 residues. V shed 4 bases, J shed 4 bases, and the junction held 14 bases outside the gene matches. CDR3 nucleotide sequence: TGTGCCAGCAGCTCTGTGGTGGGGGGAGGGCCGGCAGATACGCAGTATTTT. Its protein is CASSSVVGGGPADTQYF.

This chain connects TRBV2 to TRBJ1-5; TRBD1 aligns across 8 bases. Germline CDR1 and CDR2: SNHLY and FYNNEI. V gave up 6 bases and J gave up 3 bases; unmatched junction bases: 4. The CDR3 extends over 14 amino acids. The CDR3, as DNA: TGTGCCAGCAGCGGGGACAGGACCAATCAGCCCCAGCATTTT. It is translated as CASSGDRTNQPQHF.

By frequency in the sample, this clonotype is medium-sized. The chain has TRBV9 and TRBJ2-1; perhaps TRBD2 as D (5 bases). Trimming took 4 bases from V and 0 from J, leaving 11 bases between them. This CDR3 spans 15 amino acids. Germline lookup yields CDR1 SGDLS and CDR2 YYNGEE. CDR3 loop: CASSTLAASYNEQFF. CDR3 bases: TGTGCCAGCAGCACTCTAGCTGCCTCCTACAATGAGCAGTTCTTC.

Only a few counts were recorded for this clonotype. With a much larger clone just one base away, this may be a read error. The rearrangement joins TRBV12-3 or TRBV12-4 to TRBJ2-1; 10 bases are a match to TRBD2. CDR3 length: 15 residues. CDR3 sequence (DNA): TGTGCCAGCAGCCAAGCGGGAGGGTTTCGCAATGAGCAGCTCTTC. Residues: CASSQAGGFRNEQLF.

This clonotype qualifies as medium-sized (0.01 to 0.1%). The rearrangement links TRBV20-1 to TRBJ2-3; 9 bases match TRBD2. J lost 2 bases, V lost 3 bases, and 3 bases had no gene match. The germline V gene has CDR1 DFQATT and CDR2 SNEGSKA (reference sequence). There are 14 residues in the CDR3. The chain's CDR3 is CSARTSGLTDTQYF. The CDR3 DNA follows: TGCAGTGCTAGGACTAGCGGACTCACAGATACGCAGTATTTT.

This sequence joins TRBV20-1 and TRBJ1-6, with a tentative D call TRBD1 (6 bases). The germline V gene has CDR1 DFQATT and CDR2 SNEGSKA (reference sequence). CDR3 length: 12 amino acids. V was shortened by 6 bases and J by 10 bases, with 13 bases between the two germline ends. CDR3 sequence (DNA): TGCAGTGCGGACGGGGGGCAATCACCCCTCCACTTT. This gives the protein CSADGGQSPLHF.

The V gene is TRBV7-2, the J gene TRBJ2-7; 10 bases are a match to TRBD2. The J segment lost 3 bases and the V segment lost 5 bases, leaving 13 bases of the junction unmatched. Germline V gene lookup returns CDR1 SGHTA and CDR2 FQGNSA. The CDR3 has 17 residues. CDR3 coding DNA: TGTGCCAGCAGCCAAGACTGGATAGCGGGAGGCATCTACGAGCAGTACTTC. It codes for CASSQDWIAGGIYEQYF.

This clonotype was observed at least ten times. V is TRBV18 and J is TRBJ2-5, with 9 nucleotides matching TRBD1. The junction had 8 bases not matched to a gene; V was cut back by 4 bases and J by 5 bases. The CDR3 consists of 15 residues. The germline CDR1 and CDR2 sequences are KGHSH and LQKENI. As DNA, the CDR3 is TGTGCCAGCTCACTCCGGGACAGGGCGTTGGAGACCCAGTACTTC. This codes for CASSLRDRALETQYF.

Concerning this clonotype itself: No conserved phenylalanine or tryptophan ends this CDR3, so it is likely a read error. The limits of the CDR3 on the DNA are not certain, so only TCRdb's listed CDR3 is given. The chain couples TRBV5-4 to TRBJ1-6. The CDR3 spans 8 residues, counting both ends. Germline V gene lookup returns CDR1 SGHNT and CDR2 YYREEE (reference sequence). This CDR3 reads CASSLDPS.

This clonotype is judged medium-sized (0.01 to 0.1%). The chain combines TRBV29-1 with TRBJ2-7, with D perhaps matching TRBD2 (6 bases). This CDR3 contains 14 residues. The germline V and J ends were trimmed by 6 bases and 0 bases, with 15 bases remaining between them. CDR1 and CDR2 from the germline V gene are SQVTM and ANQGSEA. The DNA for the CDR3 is TGCAGCGTCCGCGGACTATCTAGCTCCTACGAGCAGTACTTC. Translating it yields CSVRGLSSSYEQYF.

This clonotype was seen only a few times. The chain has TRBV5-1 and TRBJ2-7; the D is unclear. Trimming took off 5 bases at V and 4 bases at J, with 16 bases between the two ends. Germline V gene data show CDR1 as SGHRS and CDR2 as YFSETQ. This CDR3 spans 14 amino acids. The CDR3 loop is CASSGSHAVYEQYF. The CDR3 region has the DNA TGCGCCAGCAGTGGGTCTCACGCGGTGTACGAGCAGTACTTC. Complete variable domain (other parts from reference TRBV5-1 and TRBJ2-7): KAGVTQTPRYLIKTRGQQVTLSCSPISGHRSVSWYQQTPGQGLQFLFEYFSETQRNKGNFPGRFSGRQFSNSRSEMNVSTLELGDSALYLCASSGSHAVYEQYFGPGTRLTVT.

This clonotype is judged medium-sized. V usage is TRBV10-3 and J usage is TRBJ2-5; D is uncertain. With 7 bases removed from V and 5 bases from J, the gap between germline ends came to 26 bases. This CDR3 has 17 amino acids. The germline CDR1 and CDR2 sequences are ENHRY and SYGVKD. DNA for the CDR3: TGTGCCATCACCCTAAACCGACGGGCCCTGTTTATGGAGACCCAGTACTTC. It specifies CAITLNRRALFMETQYF.

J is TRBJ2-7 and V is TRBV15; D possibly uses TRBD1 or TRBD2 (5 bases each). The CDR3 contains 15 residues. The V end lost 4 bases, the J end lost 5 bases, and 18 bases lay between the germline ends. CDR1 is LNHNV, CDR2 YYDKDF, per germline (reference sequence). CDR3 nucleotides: TGTGCCACCAGCACAGGGCAGAGCCGGGGCCACGAGCAGTACTTC. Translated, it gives CATSTGQSRGHEQYF.

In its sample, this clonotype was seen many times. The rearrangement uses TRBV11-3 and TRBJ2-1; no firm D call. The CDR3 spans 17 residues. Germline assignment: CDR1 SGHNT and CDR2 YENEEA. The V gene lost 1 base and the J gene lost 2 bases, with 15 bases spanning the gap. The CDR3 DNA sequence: TGTGCCAGCAGCTTAGGGTACGGACCATCCACCTACAATGAGCAGTTCTTC. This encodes CASSLGYGPSTYNEQFF.

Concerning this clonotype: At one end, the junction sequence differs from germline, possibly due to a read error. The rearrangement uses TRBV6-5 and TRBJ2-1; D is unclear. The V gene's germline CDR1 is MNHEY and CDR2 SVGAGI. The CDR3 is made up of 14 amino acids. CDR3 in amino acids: CVSSYFTSYNEQFF. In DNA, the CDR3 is TGTGTCAGCAGTTACTTCACTTCCTACAATGAGCAGTTCTTC.

CDR3 loop: CASSYETVSGNTIYF. As DNA, the CDR3 is TGTGCCAGCAGCTACGAAACAGTATCTGGAAACACCATATATTTT. The chain carries TRBV7-9 and TRBJ1-3; D is uncertain. Germline loops: CDR1 SEHNR, CDR2 FQNEAQ (reference sequence). The CDR3 extends over 15 amino acids. V lost 4 bases to trimming and J lost 1 base, with 11 bases between them.

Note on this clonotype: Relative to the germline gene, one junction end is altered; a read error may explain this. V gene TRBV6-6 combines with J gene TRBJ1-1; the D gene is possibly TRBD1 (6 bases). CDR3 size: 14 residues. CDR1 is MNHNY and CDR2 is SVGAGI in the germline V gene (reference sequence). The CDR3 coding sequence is TGTGGCAGCAGTGTCGGGGGGGCGGACACTGAAGCTTTCTTT. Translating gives CGSSVGGADTEAFF.

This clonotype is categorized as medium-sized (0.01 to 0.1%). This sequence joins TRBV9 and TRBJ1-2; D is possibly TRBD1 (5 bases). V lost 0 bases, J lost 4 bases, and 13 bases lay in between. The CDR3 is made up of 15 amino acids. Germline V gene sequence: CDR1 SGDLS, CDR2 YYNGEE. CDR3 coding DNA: TGTGCCAGCAGCGTAGACTCCCCGGGGGGCTATGGCTACACCTTC. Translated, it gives CASSVDSPGGYGYTF.

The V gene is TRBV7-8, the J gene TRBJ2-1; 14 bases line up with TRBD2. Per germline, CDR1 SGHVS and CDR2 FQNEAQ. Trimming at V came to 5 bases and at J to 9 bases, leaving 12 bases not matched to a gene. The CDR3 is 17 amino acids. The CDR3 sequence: CASSLGTSGSGGGEQFF. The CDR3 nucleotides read TGTGCCAGCAGCCTCGGGACTAGCGGGAGCGGCGGGGGTGAGCAGTTCTTC. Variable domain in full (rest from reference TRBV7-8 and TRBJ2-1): GAGVSQSPRYKVAKRGQDVALRCDPISGHVSLFWYQQALGQGPEFLTYFQNEAQLDKSGLPSDRFFAERPEGSVSTLKIQRTQQEDSAVYLCASSLGTSGSGGGEQFFGPGTRLTVL.

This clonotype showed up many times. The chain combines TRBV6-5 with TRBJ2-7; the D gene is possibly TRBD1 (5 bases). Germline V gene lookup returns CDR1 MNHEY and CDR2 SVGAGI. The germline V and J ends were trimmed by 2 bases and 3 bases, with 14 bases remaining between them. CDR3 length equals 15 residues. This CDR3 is CASSYTWGGSYEQYF. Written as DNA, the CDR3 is TGTGCCAGCAGTTACACATGGGGCGGTAGCTACGAGCAGTACTTC.

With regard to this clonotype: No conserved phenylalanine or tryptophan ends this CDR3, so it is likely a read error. The CDR3 here is CSATVKEAQYL. As DNA, the CDR3 is TGCAGTGCTACAGTAAAAGAGGCCCAGTACCTC. The chain has TRBV20-1 and TRBJ2-5; D is ambiguous. The CDR3 runs to 11 residues. CDR1 and CDR2 from the germline V gene are DFQATT and SNEGSKA (reference sequence).

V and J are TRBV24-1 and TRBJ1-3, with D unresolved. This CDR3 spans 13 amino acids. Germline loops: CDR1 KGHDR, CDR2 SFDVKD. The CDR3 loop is CARVRFSGNTIYF. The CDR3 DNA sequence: TGTGCTAGAGTTAGGTTCTCTGGAAACACCATATATTTT.